Presented here are 31 T cell receptor beta chains from one specimen sequenced in a study of cytomegalovirus exposure and HLA in healthy donors (dated by TCRdb to about 2017). Library preparation used the immunoSEQ multiplex PCR assay. A mixture of 60 forward primers for TCR Vbeta segments and 13 reverse primers for TCR Jbeta segments was used in the multiplex PCR. Entries here come from immuneACCESS through TCRdb and include only in-frame sequences with V and J called. Some clones fail to appear in such tables; in the studies checked, an unresolved V gene covers under half of the shortfall, and the cause of the remainder is unknown. The sample table lists about 240,000 clones, 75% to 85% of them with a count of one. Together, the top ten hold less than 8.5% of the sample. What was sequenced was PBMCs. These receptors originate from a woman aged 55-69 years in good health and CMV-seropositive.

The chain recombines TRBV4-1 with TRBJ2-1; 11 bases line up with TRBD2. The V and J ends lost 0 bases and 8 bases, in that order; junction bases with no gene match: 3. Germline V gene sequence: CDR1 MGHRA, CDR2 YSYEKL. This CDR3 comprises 15 residues. The CDR3 loop is CASSQEPLAGDEQFF. CDR3 sequence (DNA): TGCGCCAGCAGCCAAGAACCACTAGCGGGAGATGAGCAGTTCTTC.

The chain is built from TRBV7-3 and TRBJ2-3; a weak D match, TRBD2 (5 bases). Germline lookup yields CDR1 SGHTA and CDR2 FQGTGA. The CDR3 runs 15 residues. V shed 2 bases and J shed 6 bases, with 15 bases lying between them. In nucleotides, the CDR3 is TGTGCCAGCAGCTTAGTCGGCGGAACGGGGGATACGCAGTATTTT. Encoded protein: CASSLVGGTGDTQYF.

The chain is built from TRBV5-6 and TRBJ1-1, with D possibly being TRBD1 (5 bases). Trimming took 5 bases from V and 1 from J, leaving 12 bases between them. CDR1 SGHDT and CDR2 YYEEEE come from the germline V gene. The CDR3 runs 14 residues. The CDR3 DNA reads TGTGCCAGCAGGACACAGGCTACGAACACTGAAGCTTTCTTT. Amino acid sequence: CASRTQATNTEAFF.

The rearrangement uses TRBV5-6 and TRBJ1-3; D call uncertain. Trimming removed 0 bases from V and 0 bases from J, with 4 bases in between. The V gene's germline CDR1 is SGHDT and CDR2 YYEEEE. The CDR3 spans 14 residues. CDR3 nucleotide sequence: TGTGCCAGCAGCTTGGCCTACTCTGGAAACACCATATATTTT. It encodes CASSLAYSGNTIYF.

The V and J genes are TRBV6-5 and TRBJ2-5; 10 nucleotides agree with TRBD2. Germline values: CDR1 MNHEY, CDR2 SVGAGI. Losses at the gene ends were 5 bases for V and 4 bases for J; bases not matched to a gene: 7. The CDR3 runs to 15 residues. The CDR3 sequence: CASSQREGRRETQYF. The CDR3 nucleotides are TGTGCCAGCAGTCAGCGGGAGGGCCGTCGAGAGACCCAGTACTTC.

The gene calls are TRBV2 and TRBJ2-5; D unresolved. The CDR3 sequence is 11 residues long. Germline CDR1 and CDR2: SNHLY and FYNNEI. Trimming left V 5 bases short and J 4 bases short, with 5 bases between. The CDR3 reads CASSPRETQYF. The CDR3 nucleotides are TGTGCCAGCAGTCCTCGAGAGACCCAGTACTTC.

The J gene is TRBJ2-3, the V gene TRBV28; 10 nucleotides agree with TRBD1. Germline CDR1 MDHEN, CDR2 SYDVKM. CDR3 length: 17 residues. V lost 1 base to trimming and J lost 2 bases; unmatched junction nucleotides: 6. Here the CDR3 reads CASSLSYGTGATDTQYF. The CDR3 DNA sequence: TGTGCCAGCAGTTTATCCTACGGGACAGGGGCCACAGATACGCAGTATTTT.

The chain links TRBV15 to TRBJ1-4, with a weak D call TRBD1 (6 bases). Germline V lookup: CDR1 LNHNV, CDR2 YYDKDF (reference sequence). The V gene lost 2 bases and the J gene lost 3 bases, with 10 bases spanning the gap. CDR3 length: 15 amino acids. In nucleotides, the CDR3 is TGTGCCACCAGCAGAAACAGGGTTCCTAATGAAAAACTGTTTTTT. This encodes CATSRNRVPNEKLFF.

CDR3 in amino acids: CASNKIAGVGNEQYF. The CDR3 coding sequence is TGTGCCAGCAACAAAATAGCGGGAGTAGGGAACGAGCAGTACTTC. V and J are TRBV5-6 and TRBJ2-7; TRBD2 aligns across 9 bases. The CDR3 is 15 residues long. Trimming at V came to 6 bases and at J to 5 bases, leaving 12 bases not matched to a gene. Germline CDR1 and CDR2: SGHDT and YYEEEE.

This chain joins TRBV4-1 and TRBJ2-7, with D unresolved. V was shortened by 3 bases and J by 4 bases, with 10 bases between the two germline ends. The CDR3 consists of 13 residues. CDR1 is MGHRA, CDR2 YSYEKL, per germline. The CDR3 DNA sequence: TGCGCCAGCAGCCATGCCCCCAGTTACGAGCAGTACTTC. Amino acid sequence: CASSHAPSYEQYF.

V gene TRBV7-9 combines with J gene TRBJ2-1; 12 bases line up with TRBD2. CDR3 length equals 14 residues. After removal of 5 bases from V and 8 bases from J, the junction contained 4 bases not matched to a gene. From germline, CDR1 is SEHNR and CDR2 FQNEAQ (reference sequence). CDR3 in DNA: TGTGCCAGCAGCATACTAGCGGGAGGCCATGAGCAGTTCTTC. Translation gives CASSILAGGHEQFF. Full variable domain (outside the CDR3, taken from reference TRBV7-9 and TRBJ2-1): DTGVSQNPRHKITKRGQNVTFRCDPISEHNRLYWYRQTLGQGPEFLTYFQNEAQLEKSRLLSDRFSAERPKGSFSTLEIQRTEQGDSAMYLCASSILAGGHEQFFGPGTRLTVL.

This sequence joins TRBV27 and TRBJ2-1, with 13 bases lining up with TRBD2. This CDR3 is built from 17 residues. The germline gives CDR1 MNHEY, CDR2 SMNVEV (reference sequence). With V trimmed by 7 bases and J by 7 bases, 13 bases remained unmatched. The CDR3 nucleotides are TGTGCCAGCATTCTCTCTCCCGGACTAGCGGGAGTTAATGAGCAGTTCTTC. Translating it yields CASILSPGLAGVNEQFF.

The genes are TRBV19 and TRBJ1-2, with 7 bases that match TRBD1. Germline CDR1 and CDR2: LNHDA and SQIVND (reference sequence). The CDR3 spans 17 residues. V gave up 6 bases and J gave up 7 bases; unmatched junction bases: 20. CDR3: CASRLRGLPGQSAGYTF. DNA for the CDR3: TGTGCCAGTAGATTAAGAGGCCTCCCGGGACAGAGCGCTGGCTACACCTTC.

This chain uses TRBV5-1 with TRBJ2-1, with TRBD1 as a possible D gene (5 bases). Germline assignment: CDR1 SGHRS and CDR2 YFSETQ. Trimming left V 3 bases short and J 2 bases short, with 9 bases between. The CDR3 has 14 residues. CDR3 nucleotide sequence: TGCGCCAGCAGCTCTTCGACAGCCTACAATGAGCAGTTCTTC. Amino acids: CASSSSTAYNEQFF.

The CDR3 spells CASSAGQASTDTQYF. The CDR3 DNA reads as TGTGCCAGCAGCGCGGGACAGGCTAGCACAGATACGCAGTATTTT. This chain joins TRBV11-3 and TRBJ2-3; 8 bases match TRBD1. Germline V gene lookup returns CDR1 SGHNT and CDR2 YENEEA. The CDR3 spans 15 residues. V shed 5 bases, J shed 0 bases, and the junction held 4 bases outside the gene matches.

The chain employs TRBV27 and TRBJ2-7; the match to TRBD2 covers 11 bases. The junction had 6 bases not matched to a gene; V was cut back by 3 bases and J by 5 bases. Germline assignment: CDR1 MNHEY and CDR2 SMNVEV (reference sequence). The CDR3 extends over 15 amino acids. CDR3 region: CASSLLLAGVNEQYF. The CDR3 DNA reads as TGTGCCAGCAGTTTGTTACTAGCGGGAGTTAACGAGCAGTACTTC.

The CDR3 sequence: CSIYDRGVEGYTF. The CDR3 coding sequence is TGCAGCATTTACGACAGGGGAGTTGAGGGCTACACCTTC. The chain couples TRBV29-1 to TRBJ1-2, with 8 bases matching TRBD1. In germline, CDR1 is SQVTM, CDR2 ANQGSEA. V shed 8 bases, J shed 8 bases, and the junction held 13 bases outside the gene matches. The CDR3 length is 13 residues. Full variable domain (rest looked up from reference TRBV29-1 and TRBJ1-2): SAVISQKPSRDICQRGTSLTIQCQVDSQVTMMFWYRQQPGQSLTLIATANQGSEATYESGFVIDKFPISRPNLTFSTLTVSNMSPEDSSIYLCSIYDRGVEGYTFGSGTRLTVV.

The chain links TRBV5-1 to TRBJ1-6; D might be TRBD1 (5 bases). CDR1 and CDR2 from the germline V gene are SGHRS and YFSETQ. The ends were cut back, 0 bases at V and 7 bases at J, with 11 bases in the middle. This CDR3 contains 15 residues. The CDR3 nucleotides read TGCGCCAGCAGCTTGGCGTCAGGGAAGAATTCACCCCTCCACTTT. Amino acids: CASSLASGKNSPLHF.

This clone has just a few counts. The rearrangement joins TRBV10-1 to TRBJ1-1, with D tentatively TRBD1 (5 bases). V was trimmed by 7 bases and J by 2 bases, leaving 8 bases between them. This CDR3 has 12 residues. The V gene's germline CDR1 is WNHNN and CDR2 SYGVQD (reference sequence). In nucleotides, the CDR3 is TGCGCCAGCACTAGGGGAAACACTGAAGCTTTCTTT. Protein: CASTRGNTEAFF.

The chain joins TRBV19 to TRBJ2-1, with 10 nucleotides matching TRBD2. This CDR3 has 15 residues. Germline V gene sequence: CDR1 LNHDA, CDR2 SQIVND (reference sequence). Losses at the gene ends were 3 bases for V and 7 bases for J; bases not matched to a gene: 6. CDR3 in DNA: TGTGCCAGTAGTATGACTAGCGGGCTCGAAAATGAGCAGTTCTTC. This codes for CASSMTSGLENEQFF.

CDR3 amino acids: CASRKTRQGGTEAFF. DNA of the CDR3: TGTGCCAGCAGAAAAACTCGACAGGGGGGCACTGAAGCTTTCTTT. The genes are TRBV28 and TRBJ1-1, with 9 bases identical to TRBD1. V dropped 6 bases and J dropped 4; count of bases not matched to a gene: 9. CDR1 and CDR2 from the germline V gene are MDHEN and SYDVKM. The CDR3 length is 15 residues.

The chain combines TRBV27 with TRBJ2-5; D might be TRBD1 (6 bases). The germline V and J ends were trimmed by 4 bases and 1 base, with 13 bases remaining between them. There are 15 residues in the CDR3. Germline V gives CDR1 MNHEY, CDR2 SMNVEV (reference sequence). CDR3 sequence reads: CASSWDKEGQETQYF. Written as DNA, the CDR3 is TGTGCCAGCAGTTGGGACAAAGAGGGCCAAGAGACCCAGTACTTC.

The chain uses TRBV5-6 and TRBJ1-3; D is undetermined. The CDR3 is made up of 15 amino acids. The germline V and J ends were trimmed by 0 bases and 0 bases, with 7 bases remaining between them. The germline V gene encodes CDR1 SGHDT and CDR2 YYEEEE. CDR3 DNA: TGTGCCAGCAGCTTGGTCAGAAACTCTGGAAACACCATATATTTT. Protein product: CASSLVRNSGNTIYF.

The chain carries TRBV6-1 and TRBJ2-3, with D tentatively TRBD1 (6 bases). The CDR3 is 14 amino acids. V gave up 5 bases and J gave up 2 bases, with 11 bases separating them. The germline V gene encodes CDR1 MNHNS and CDR2 SASEGT. CDR3 nucleotide sequence: TGTGCCAGCAGTCAATGGACAGTCACAGATACGCAGTATTTT. As protein: CASSQWTVTDTQYF.

The chain is built from TRBV6-1 and TRBJ2-5; TRBD2 agrees at 8 bases. V lost 7 bases and J lost 5; bases outside the gene matches: 6. Germline V gene lookup returns CDR1 MNHNS and CDR2 SASEGT. The CDR3 length is 13 residues. The CDR3 nucleotides are TGTGCCAGCACCGGGGGGGGGAGGGAGACCCAGTACTTC. Its protein product is CASTGGGRETQYF.

This chain uses TRBV28 with TRBJ2-7; maybe TRBD2 (6 bases). There are 13 residues in the CDR3. Germline V gene data show CDR1 as MDHEN and CDR2 as SYDVKM. V was clipped by 8 bases and J by 3 bases, with 14 bases between them. The CDR3 reads CASALALNYEQYF. The CDR3 nucleotides read TGTGCCAGCGCACTAGCTTTAAACTACGAGCAGTACTTC.

The chain links TRBV5-1 to TRBJ2-7; TRBD1 might be the D (5 bases). V dropped 0 bases and J dropped 2 bases, with 9 bases sitting between them. The CDR3 spans 14 residues. Per germline, CDR1 SGHRS and CDR2 YFSETQ. The CDR3 DNA is TGCGCCAGCAGCTTGGTGACAGCCGCCTACGAGCAGTACTTC. Translating it yields CASSLVTAAYEQYF. Based on the CDR3 plus reference TRBV5-1 and TRBJ2-7, the full variable domain is KAGVTQTPRYLIKTRGQQVTLSCSPISGHRSVSWYQQTPGQGLQFLFEYFSETQRNKGNFPGRFSGRQFSNSRSEMNVSTLELGDSALYLCASSLVTAAYEQYFGPGTRLTVT.

This clone was counted only a few times. The rearrangement links TRBV18 to TRBJ1-2; 7 nucleotides match TRBD1. The CDR3 has 19 residues. CDR1 and CDR2 from the germline V gene are KGHSH and LQKENI. The V gene end was trimmed by 1 base and the J gene end by 6 bases; junction bases not matched to a gene: 20. The CDR3 bases are TGTGCCAGCTCACCACAATTGGCTTATCGGCAGGGGGAGAGGGATGGCTACACCTTC. Translation gives CASSPQLAYRQGERDGYTF.

This chain links TRBV28 with TRBJ1-1; 12 bases are a match to TRBD1. Trimming at V came to 6 bases and at J to 4 bases, leaving 9 bases not matched to a gene. CDR3 size: 16 residues. Germline CDR1 reads MDHEN; CDR2 reads SYDVKM. The CDR3 is CASSLRDRGQGTEAFF. The DNA of the CDR3 is TGTGCCAGCAGCTTGCGGGACAGGGGGCAGGGCACTGAAGCTTTCTTT.

Details on this clone: The junction departs from the called germline gene at one end, perhaps through a read error. The chain has TRBV7-9 and TRBJ2-7; D remains ambiguous. In germline, CDR1 is SEHNR, CDR2 FQNEAQ (reference sequence). CDR3 length equals 15 residues. CDR3 DNA sequence: TGTTCCAGCAGCCCAACTGTAGTACAGCACTACGAGCAGTACTTC. This gives the protein CSSSPTVVQHYEQYF. Combining the CDR3 with reference TRBV7-9 and TRBJ2-7 gives the whole variable domain DTGVSQNPRHKITKRGQNVTFRCDPISEHNRLYWYRQTLGQGPEFLTYFQNEAQLEKSRLLSDRFSAERPKGSFSTLEIQRTEQGDSAMYLCSSSPTVVQHYEQYFGPGTRLTVT.

The rearrangement joins TRBV6-5 to TRBJ1-5, with 9 bases fitting TRBD1. The junction had 3 bases not matched to a gene; V was cut back by 6 bases and J by 3 bases. CDR1 is MNHEY and CDR2 is SVGAGI in the germline V gene. The CDR3 contains 14 residues. The CDR3: CASRGTGINQPQHF. DNA for the CDR3: TGTGCCAGCAGGGGGACAGGGATCAATCAGCCCCAGCATTTT.